This T cell receptor (delta chain) is from a study of Vδ1+ human thymocytes. Study-wide results and limits: In the thymus, TRG and TRD repertoires looked highly polyclonal with Gaussian CDR3 lengths.

Extracted RNA was reverse transcribed into cDNA. Multiplex PCR used pooled V-gene forward primers and a constant-region reverse primer to amplify CDR3s. TCRdb processed the multiplex PCR reads again with the CATT caller. The sample lists about 73,000 delta-chain clones, about 35% occurring once. V was clipped by 6 bases and J by 2 bases; unmatched bases: 20. Germline V gives CDR1 TSWWSYY, CDR2 QGS. There are 19 residues in the CDR3. About this clone: Its antigen is not known.

The origin of this receptor is a boy younger than two who had congenital heart surgery. J is TRDJ1 and V is TRDV1; 8 positions agree with TRDD3. The sequencing input was Vdelta1+ gamma-delta thymocytes from the thymus. Subset denoted: FACS-sorted CD3+ TCRalphabeta- TCRVdelta1+ TCRVdelta2- thymocytes. CDR3 protein: CALGKLNRYWGDITDKLIF. CDR3 nucleotides: TGTGCTCTTGGAAAATTGAACCGTTACTGGGGGGATATTACCGATAAACTCATCTTT.